This T cell receptor beta chain is drawn from a study of T cell responses to AZD1222 COVID-19 vaccine. Overall study results and limits: Repertoire sampling happened only post peak T cell response. The number of AZD1222 recipients seropositive at baseline was only 6 or 7. Receipt of two AZD1222 doses was followed by a rise in Spike-specific TCR breadth and depth. Clonal diversity was possibly underestimated, and the donors were mostly white British, with more females.

In the case of this clone: Antigen: not known.

The germline V and J ends were trimmed by 6 bases and 4 bases, with 10 bases remaining between them. The CDR3 loop spans 13 amino acids. Assay used: immunoSEQ multiplex PCR; TCRdb lists only in-frame clones, some missing. The data contain more than 90,000 clones, more than 75% of them singletons. This TCR was sampled from an adult who received the AZD1222 COVID-19 vaccine. The rearrangement links TRBV12-3 or TRBV12-4 to TRBJ2-1; no clear D gene. The material sequenced was peripheral blood, taken 28 days after the second AZD1222 dose. The CDR3 protein is CASSTSRYNEQFF. The DNA of the CDR3 is TGTGCCAGCAGCACGTCCCGGTACAATGAGCAGTTCTTC.